The T cell receptor beta chain described here comes from a study of cytomegalovirus exposure and HLA in healthy donors (dated 2017 in TCRdb). For the wider study: The roughly 670 repertoires of the first cohort and the approximately 130 validation repertoires were produced on the same platform, according to a later analysis. The aim of the study was to test whether cataloging public T cell receptors could identify signatures of past pathogen exposure. Along with the roughly 710-subject first cohort, a separate validation cohort of over a hundred different subjects was used. The study combined high-throughput TCR immunosequencing, statistical association of individual TCRs with disease status, and machine learning to predict cytomegalovirus infection status.

The method behind the library was the immunoSEQ multiplex PCR assay. As for how the authors treated the data: To diagnose cytomegalovirus status from the catalog of TCR beta chain sequences, a statistical classification framework was built. The clones in this table, taken by TCRdb from immuneACCESS, are in-frame only. Not every clone is retained; where verified, under half of the shortfall comes from an unresolved V gene, and the cause of the rest is unknown. The V and J calls and the clone size are those of that table, but D and trimming were determined from the DNA. The sample data list some 330,000 clones, and about nine tenths of these were observed just once. The leading ten clones occupy roughly 0.8% of the sample. Results and caveats for the whole study, not just this receptor: According to the authors, the approach could potentially be generalized to other disease states and immunological phenotypes. Most TCR sequences were observed very rarely across donors, whereas some public TCRs were present in many individuals. The classifier was reported to diagnose cytomegalovirus status with high specificity and sensitivity in both the original cohort and the validation cohort. The study gave a list of more than 150 TCR beta chains associated with cytomegalovirus. All 110 or so repertoires were used to score co-occurrence in the validation cohort in a later analysis, because that analysis had no HLA typing for the cohort. A later analysis found that TCRs clustered in the first cohort also tended to co-occur in the roughly 120 validation repertoires, with more than 90% of cluster scores above 0. Three of the identified cytomegalovirus-associated TCR beta chains were confirmed in vitro to be specific for cytomegalovirus antigens.

Separate from the approximately 700-subject first cohort, the validation cohort of roughly 130 subjects was the group to which the donors belonged. In regard to this clone: Its recognized antigen is unknown. No much larger clone exists at a distance of one base, and base qualities are not known.

The specimen sequenced was PBMCs. The clonotype comes from a woman under 30 in good health and CMV-seronegative.

The CDR3 protein: CASSLGTLSGGGYTF. The DNA sequence is given as TGTGCCAGCAGCTTAGGAACCCTATCAGGGGGCGGCTACACCTTC. Recombination linked TRBV7-6 to TRBJ1-2; 8 bases in between match TRBD1. Sequences SGHVS (CDR1) and FNYEAQ (CDR2) are obtained from the germline V gene. V and J are trimmed by 1 base and 8 bases, and the gene matches miss 9 bases of the junction. The CDR3 numbers 15 residues from cysteine through phenylalanine. The DNA shown is the 45-base CDR3, in frame from base 1. The CDR3, completed at both ends by the reference TRBV7-6 and TRBJ1-2 genes, gives the full variable domain GAGVSQSPRYKVTKRGQDVALRCDPISGHVSLYWYRQALGQGPEFLTYFNYEAQQDKSGLPNDRFSAERPEGSISTLTIQRTEQRDSAMYRCASSLGTLSGGGYTFGSGTRLTVV.